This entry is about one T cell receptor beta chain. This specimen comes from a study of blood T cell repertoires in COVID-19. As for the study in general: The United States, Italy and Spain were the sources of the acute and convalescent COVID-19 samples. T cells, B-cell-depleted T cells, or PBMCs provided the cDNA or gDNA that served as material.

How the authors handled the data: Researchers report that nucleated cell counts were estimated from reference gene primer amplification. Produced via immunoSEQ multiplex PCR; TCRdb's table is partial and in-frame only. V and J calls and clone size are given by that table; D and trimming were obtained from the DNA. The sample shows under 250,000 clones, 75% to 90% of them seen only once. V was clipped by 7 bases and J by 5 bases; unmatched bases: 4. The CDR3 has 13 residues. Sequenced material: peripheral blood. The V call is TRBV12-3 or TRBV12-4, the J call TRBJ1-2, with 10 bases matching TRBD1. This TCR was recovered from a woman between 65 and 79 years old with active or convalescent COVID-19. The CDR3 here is CASKPGQGYGYTF. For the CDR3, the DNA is TGTGCCAGCAAACCGGGACAGGGGTATGGCTACACCTTC.